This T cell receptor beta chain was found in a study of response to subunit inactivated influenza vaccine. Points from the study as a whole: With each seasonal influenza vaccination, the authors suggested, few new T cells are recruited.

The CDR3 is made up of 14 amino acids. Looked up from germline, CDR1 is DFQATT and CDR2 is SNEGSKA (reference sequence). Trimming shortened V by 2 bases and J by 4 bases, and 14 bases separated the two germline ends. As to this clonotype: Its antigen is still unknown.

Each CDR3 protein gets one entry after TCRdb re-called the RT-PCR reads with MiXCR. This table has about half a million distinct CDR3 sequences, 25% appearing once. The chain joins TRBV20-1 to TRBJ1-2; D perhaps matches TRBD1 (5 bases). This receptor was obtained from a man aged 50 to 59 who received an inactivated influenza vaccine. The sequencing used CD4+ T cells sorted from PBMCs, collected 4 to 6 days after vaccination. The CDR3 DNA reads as TGCAGTGCTAGACCCTTGACAGCTTTCTATGGCTACACCTTC. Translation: CSARPLTAFYGYTF.